A selection of T cell receptor beta chains follows, all from one sample in a study of graft-versus-host responses after intestinal transplantation. Here immunoSEQ multiplex PCR was the method, and the copy in TCRdb shows in-frame clones only, minus some. The sample lists 10,000 or so clones, roughly 29% occurring once. Here the sequenced sample was alloreactive CD4+ T cells from a mixed lymphocyte reaction culture, taken before intestinal transplant. The receptors shown here come from a human patient who received an intestinal transplant. CDR3s include the opening cysteine and the closing phenylalanine or tryptophan. The D gene is left open where the match is weak. For some rows the clone size is stated as once, few or many, or as a class when expanded; others skip it.

>-|-|TRBV5-6|TRBJ2-7
CASSQDSGAPWEQYF
TGTGCCAGCAGCCAAGATTCGGGAGCCCCTTGGGAGCAGTACTTC
>TRBD2|-|TRBV6-5|TRBJ2-7
CASSPGGSYEQYF
TGTGCCAGCAGTCCGGGGGGGAGCTACGAGCAGTACTTC
>TRBD1|few|TRBV19|TRBJ1-1
CASSLDRVNEAFF
TGTGCCAGTAGCCTAGACAGGGTCAATGAAGCTTTCTTT
>-|medium-sized|TRBV4-2|TRBJ1-4
CASSQYLGGENEKLFF
TGTGCCAGCAGCCAATATCTCGGGGGGGAGAATGAAAAACTGTTTTTT
>-|few|TRBV6-9|TRBJ1-2
CASTLTIQGGYGYTF
TGTGCCAGCACCCTAACAATCCAGGGTGGATATGGCTACACCTTC
>-|few|TRBV7-3|TRBJ2-1
CASSREPPGEGAGSGQFF
TGTGCCAGCAGCCGCGAACCTCCGGGAGAGGGGGCGGGATCAGGGCAGTTCTTC
>-|few|TRBV27|TRBJ1-1
CASRQLSGHTEAFF
TGTGCCAGCAGGCAACTCTCGGGCCACACTGAAGCTTTCTTT
>-|medium-sized|TRBV7-6|TRBJ2-7
CASSLGARNSYEQYF
TGTGCCAGCAGCTTAGGGGCCAGAAACTCCTACGAGCAGTACTTC
>-|-|TRBV4-1|TRBJ1-2
CASSQDGAGVGYTF
TGCGCCAGCAGCCAAGATGGAGCAGGGGTTGGCTACACCTTC
>-|medium-sized|TRBV4-1|TRBJ2-7
CASSQTQTASYEQYF
TGCGCCAGCAGCCAAACTCAAACAGCCTCCTACGAGCAGTACTTC
>TRBD1|-|TRBV5-4|TRBJ1-3
CAAGQGPSGNTIYF
TGTGCCGCGGGACAGGGTCCCTCTGGAAACACCATATATTTT
>-|-|TRBV27|TRBJ1-1
CASSFSGFTEAFF
TGTGCCAGCAGTTTTTCGGGTTTCACTGAAGCTTTCTTT
>-|few|TRBV7-2|TRBJ2-3
CASSLPSYSTDTQYF
TGTGCCAGCAGCTTACCCTCTTATAGCACAGATACGCAGTATTTT
>-|medium-sized|TRBV27|TRBJ2-1
CASSLAASSYNEQFF
TGTGCCAGCAGTTTAGCGGCAAGCTCCTACAATGAGCAGTTCTTC
>TRBD1|large|TRBV19|TRBJ2-7
CASSASGGEQYF
TGTGCCAGTAGTGCTTCAGGGGGCGAGCAGTACTTC
>-|-|TRBV10-3|TRBJ2-7
CAISDSSYEQYF
TGTGCCATCAGCGACAGCTCCTACGAGCAGTACTTC
>-|-|TRBV6-5|TRBJ2-7
CASSSPKFSYEQYF
TGTGCCAGCAGTAGCCCAAAATTCTCCTACGAGCAGTACTTC
>-|few|TRBV6-5|TRBJ1-1
CASSISMNTEAFF
TGTGCCAGCAGTATTTCGATGAACACTGAAGCTTTCTTT
>-|medium-sized|TRBV6-5|TRBJ1-1
CASSSREVVSEAFF
TGTGCCAGCAGTTCCAGGGAAGTAGTATCTGAAGCTTTCTTT
>-|few|TRBV6-5|TRBJ1-5
CASSYPGGGQPQHF
TGTGCCAGCAGTTACCCGGGGGGGGGTCAGCCCCAGCATTTT
>-|-|TRBV28|TRBJ2-2
CASSLDREDTGELFF
TGTGCCAGCAGTTTAGACAGGGAGGACACCGGGGAGCTGTTTTTT
>-|medium-sized|TRBV2|TRBJ1-2
CASRQGTDTNYGYTF
TGTGCCAGCAGGCAGGGTACGGACACTAACTATGGCTACACCTTC
>-|-|TRBV6-6|TRBJ1-1
CASSYSPVGGTEAFF
TGTGCCAGCAGTTACTCTCCAGTTGGAGGCACTGAAGCTTTCTTT
>-|few|TRBV29-1|TRBJ2-1
CSVELARSYNEQFF
TGCAGCGTTGAACTAGCGAGGTCCTACAATGAGCAGTTCTTC